The present T cell receptor (beta chain) was sequenced within a study of OX40 agonist ivuxolimab in advanced cancers. This table comes from immunoSEQ multiplex PCR, and its TCRdb copy is limited to in-frame clones, with some not included. The data hold 55,000 to 65,000 clones, with more than 80% observed a single time. The cohort excluded patients with autoimmune disease history or systemic immunosuppression. The CDR3 has 13 residues. V was pared by 4 bases and J by 5 bases, with 9 bases between. The material was CD4+ or CD8+ T cells sorted from blood, obtained in a trial of the OX40 agonist ivuxolimab. The V call is TRBV23-1, the J call TRBJ2-1; the D is unclear. TRBV23-1 carries the ORF label, with uncertain function. The source is an adult with an advanced solid tumor such as melanoma, head and neck, liver or kidney cancer. The CDR3 DNA is TGCGCCAGCAGTCTACACAGCCACAATGAGCAGTTCTTC. Translating gives CASSLHSHNEQFF.